The rows below give T cell receptor beta chains drawn from one sample of a study of T cell responses to AZD1222 COVID-19 vaccine. Produced via immunoSEQ multiplex PCR; TCRdb's table is partial and in-frame only. The data contain approximately 68,000 clones, more than 70% of them singletons. The sample here was peripheral blood, taken on day 0 of AZD1222 vaccination. The origin of the receptors is an adult in good health. Both conserved end residues are part of each CDR3.

TRBJ1-4,TRBV11-2,CASSPGQSNEKLFF
TRBJ1-1,TRBV9,CASSVEGTNTEAFF
TRBJ2-2,TRBV6-4,CASSAGGTAGELFF
TRBJ2-7,TRBV20-1,CSASLRDYEQYF
TRBJ1-5,TRBV5-4,CASPLLGGRNQPQHF
TRBJ2-7,TRBV30,CAWSEKKSGTGSYEQYF
TRBJ2-3,TRBV11-3,CASSQGGQGQDTQYF
TRBJ2-3,TRBV4-2,CAWVGESTDTQYF
TRBJ2-7,TRBV27,CASSLSGGTYEQYF
TRBJ1-1,TRBV14,CASSRKIRTGITEAFF
TRBJ1-6,TRBV12-3/TRBV12-4,CASRGLSNSPLHF
TRBJ2-1,TRBV14,CASSQASGVYNEQFF
TRBJ1-2,TRBV9,CASSSMTGDYGYTF
TRBJ2-5,TRBV4-3,CASSQESGGGVETQYF
TRBJ2-1,TRBV5-1,CASSLLRREQFF
TRBJ2-7,TRBV5-1,CASSLEEGAGEQYF
TRBJ2-3,TRBV15,CATSEPGLAVSTDTQYF
TRBJ2-7,TRBV2,CASRRESEQYF
TRBJ1-2,TRBV27,CASSFGRAGGYTF
TRBJ2-7,TRBV4-1,CASSQTNLDPGDEQYF
TRBJ2-5,TRBV5-1,CASSLAGAGTQYF
TRBJ1-2,TRBV28,CASSSGRGWGYTF
TRBJ2-5,TRBV11-2,CASSLTPGALQETQYF
TRBJ1-2,TRBV9,CASSGWTVNYGYTF
TRBJ2-7,TRBV2,CASSDMGREQYF
TRBJ2-1,TRBV5-6,CASSLGSGNEQFF
TRBJ1-5,TRBV24-1,CATPRDRDSIYWDQPQHF
TRBJ1-5,TRBV10-2,CASSEMRNQPQHF
TRBJ2-7,TRBV27,CASSETATYEQYF
TRBJ2-2,TRBV20-1,CSASILSGELFF
TRBJ2-7,TRBV6-1,CASSELAGGDEQYF
TRBJ1-6,TRBV7-2,CATLQGVNSPLHF
TRBJ2-2,TRBV7-3,CASSLQLTGELFF
TRBJ2-3,TRBV5-6,CASSSDRTGGLTDTQYF
TRBJ2-1,TRBV11-1,CASSPRDRISYNEQFF
TRBJ2-7,TRBV28,CASSSTYEQYF
TRBJ2-5,TRBV19,CASRITGVGETQYF
TRBJ2-3,TRBV2,CASRVQDRAKQYF
TRBJ1-1,TRBV6-4,CASSFLTGTEAFF
TRBJ1-5,TRBV27,CAREDSPLGQPQHF
TRBJ2-4,TRBV3-1/TRBV3-2,CASSQQASPENIQYF
TRBJ1-4,TRBV7-9,CASRSREGAGLFF
TRBJ1-5,TRBV6-2/TRBV6-3,CASNPYRGSNQPQHF
TRBJ2-7,TRBV28,CASSFSSGRVYEQYF
TRBJ1-2,TRBV5-1,CASSLEWPYYGYTF
TRBJ1-6,TRBV27,CASSWSLFNSPLHF